The 31 T cell receptor beta chains below were found in one sample sequenced in a study of T cell responses to AZD1222 COVID-19 vaccine. Assay used: immunoSEQ multiplex PCR; TCRdb lists only in-frame clones, some missing. The sample consists of 190,000 or so clones, approximately 90% of them appearing once. Sample: peripheral blood, taken 28 days after the second AZD1222 dose. The receptors stem from an adult who received the AZD1222 COVID-19 vaccine.

The chain has TRBV5-1 and TRBJ1-4, with D hard to call. CDR1 SGHRS and CDR2 YFSETQ come from the germline V gene. V lost 2 bases and J lost 8, with 16 bases in between. This CDR3 is built from 15 residues. DNA for the CDR3: TGCGCCAGCAGCTTCAGTTCGGAATTCCGGGAAAAACTGTTTTTT. Its protein is CASSFSSEFREKLFF.

This chain connects TRBV19 to TRBJ1-5, with D possibly being TRBD1 (5 bases). The V gene lost 3 bases and the J gene lost 7 bases, with 16 bases spanning the gap. Germline V gene lookup returns CDR1 LNHDA and CDR2 SQIVND (reference sequence). CDR3 length: 15 amino acids. This CDR3 reads CASSISPPGTQPQHF. In DNA, the CDR3 is TGTGCCAGTAGTATTTCCCCTCCGGGGACCCAGCCCCAGCATTTT.

The chain uses TRBV7-6 and TRBJ1-6; the D gene is possibly TRBD1 (5 bases). The germline CDR1 and CDR2 sequences are SGHVS and FNYEAQ. Trimming took off 6 bases at V and 6 bases at J, with 6 bases between the two ends. This CDR3 comprises 12 residues. Written as DNA, the CDR3 is TGTGCCAGCAGGCAGGGTAATTCACCCCTCCACTTT. This translates into CASRQGNSPLHF.

The chain uses TRBV28 and TRBJ2-3, with D unresolved. The CDR3 has 14 residues. V dropped 3 bases and J dropped 6 bases, with 13 bases sitting between them. Germline CDR1 and CDR2: MDHEN and SYDVKM. The CDR3 protein is CASSFFLSGDTQYF. The CDR3 coding sequence is TGTGCCAGCAGTTTTTTTCTCAGTGGGGATACGCAGTATTTT.

With regard to this clone: Germline is not matched at one junction end, which may reflect a read error. The chain employs TRBV7-2 and TRBJ1-1, with no clear D. Looked up from germline, CDR1 is SGHTA and CDR2 is FQGNSA. The CDR3 runs 13 residues. The CDR3: CASSLATRGEAFF. For the CDR3, the DNA is TGTGCCAGCAGCCTAGCCACGCGTGGTGAAGCTTTCTTT.

The chain recombines TRBV28 with TRBJ1-6; D perhaps matches TRBD1 (5 bases). This CDR3 has 12 residues. The V and J ends lost 6 bases and 7 bases respectively, with 7 bases between them. The germline CDR1 and CDR2 sequences are MDHEN and SYDVKM. The CDR3 loop reads CASRGVNSPLHF. CDR3 nucleotide sequence: TGTGCCAGCAGAGGGGTGAATTCACCCCTCCACTTT.

The chain has TRBV5-4 and TRBJ2-2; 9 bases agree with TRBD1. J was trimmed by 1 base and V by 4 bases; bases with no gene match: 2. Germline loops: CDR1 SGHNT, CDR2 YYREEE (reference sequence). CDR3 size: 15 residues. CDR3 nucleotide sequence: TGTGCCAGCAGCCAGGGACAGGGGAACACCGGGGAGCTGTTTTTT. This gives the protein CASSQGQGNTGELFF.

This clone was recorded once. The chain is built from TRBV27 and TRBJ1-1; D unclear. This CDR3 contains 16 residues. Germline-derived CDR1 and CDR2 are MNHEY and SMNVEV (reference sequence). The V end lost 4 bases, the J end lost 1 base, and 16 bases lay between the germline ends. The CDR3 bases are TGTGCCAGCAGTTCTCTAACGGTTGCGGCGAACACTGAAGCTTTCTTT. This gives the protein CASSSLTVAANTEAFF.

This chain links TRBV29-1 with TRBJ2-5; D not certain. The CDR3 has 14 amino acids. Germline V CDR1 and CDR2: SQVTM, ANQGSEA. V gave up 4 bases and J gave up 4 bases, with 16 bases separating them. The DNA of the CDR3 is TGCAGCGTTGTGTTTAATTCCCGAGGAGAGACCCAGTACTTC. Translating gives CSVVFNSRGETQYF. Based on the CDR3 plus reference TRBV29-1 and TRBJ2-5, the full variable domain is SAVISQKPSRDICQRGTSLTIQCQVDSQVTMMFWYRQQPGQSLTLIATANQGSEATYESGFVIDKFPISRPNLTFSTLTVSNMSPEDSSIYLCSVVFNSRGETQYFGPGTRLLVL.

The gene calls are TRBV3-1 (or the pseudogene TRBV3-2) and TRBJ1-4, with D hard to call. The length of the CDR3 is 14 residues. V gave up 1 base and J gave up 3 bases, with 6 bases separating them. CDR1 and CDR2 (germline): LGHDT, YNNKEL (reference sequence). The chain's CDR3 is CASSQGAPNEKLFF. CDR3 nucleotide sequence: TGTGCCAGCAGCCAAGGCGCCCCTAATGAAAAACTGTTTTTT.

The count of this clone is one. CDR3 protein: CSVEDPPPGGGVGTEAFF. The CDR3 DNA reads as TGCAGCGTTGAAGATCCCCCACCGGGGGGGGGAGTCGGCACTGAAGCTTTCTTT. The gene calls are TRBV29-1 and TRBJ1-1; perhaps TRBD1 as D (5 bases). Germline values: CDR1 SQVTM, CDR2 ANQGSEA. Trimming cost V 0 bases and J 4 bases, with 24 bases left between them. This CDR3 contains 18 residues.

V usage is TRBV28 and J usage is TRBJ2-4; TRBD2 might be the D (5 bases). Germline V gives CDR1 MDHEN, CDR2 SYDVKM. V was shortened by 2 bases and J by 5 bases, with 13 bases between the two germline ends. The CDR3 spans 15 residues. In DNA, the CDR3 is TGTGCCAGCAGTTTACCCCGACTCGGGGAAAACATTCAGTACTTC. As protein: CASSLPRLGENIQYF.

The CDR3 bases are TGTGCCAGTACCGCCTCTCCGGGTCTAGGAGGTACGCAGTATTTT. Amino acids: CASTASPGLGGTQYF. The V and J genes are TRBV19 and TRBJ2-3; D possibly corresponds to TRBD2 (5 bases). The CDR3 has 15 residues. V lost 7 bases and J lost 8, with 22 bases in between. In germline, CDR1 is LNHDA, CDR2 SQIVND (reference sequence).

A word on this clone: Mismatch with germline at one junction end may stem from a read error. V usage is TRBV6-1 and J usage is TRBJ2-5, with 8 bases identical to TRBD2. Germline V gives CDR1 MNHNS, CDR2 SASEGT. The CDR3 contains 14 residues. CDR3 sequence (DNA): TGTGCCAGCAGTGAAGGGACTAGCCGAGAGCCCCAGTACTTC. Protein sequence: CASSEGTSREPQYF.

This clone has a single count. The chain employs TRBV2 and TRBJ1-2; possibly TRBD1 for D (5 bases). The V gene's germline CDR1 is SNHLY and CDR2 FYNNEI. V was pared by 7 bases and J by 8 bases, with 20 bases between. The CDR3 is 14 amino acids. For the CDR3, the DNA is TGTGCCAGCAAGGGGTCTGGCAGCGTTTCAGGCTACACCTTC. This gives the protein CASKGSGSVSGYTF.

This chain links TRBV28 with TRBJ1-5, with TRBD1 identical over 9 bases. After removal of 6 bases from V and 8 bases from J, the junction contained 11 bases not matched to a gene. CDR1 is MDHEN, CDR2 SYDVKM, per germline. The CDR3 extends over 15 amino acids. The CDR3 region is CASSTSGTGFEPQHF. Here the CDR3 DNA reads TGTGCCAGCAGCACCTCCGGGACAGGGTTTGAGCCCCAGCATTTT.

The V gene is TRBV6-7, the J gene TRBJ1-5, with D possibly matching TRBD1 (5 bases). TRBV6-7 is an ORF for which the function is uncertain. V gave up 9 bases and J gave up 0 bases, with 21 bases separating them. This CDR3 region has 17 residues. In DNA, the CDR3 is TGTGCCAGGTCAGGGACCGCCTTGAACTATAGCAATCAGCCCCAGCATTTT. Its translation: CARSGTALNYSNQPQHF.

This CDR3 is CASRIGEGETQYF. In nucleotides, the CDR3 is TGTGCCAGCAGGATAGGGGAAGGGGAGACCCAGTACTTC. V is TRBV12-3 or TRBV12-4 and J is TRBJ2-5; a weak D match, TRBD1 (5 bases). The CDR3 spans 13 residues. The V end was cut by 6 bases, the J end by 5 bases, with 13 bases between.

This chain connects TRBV11-2 to TRBJ1-2, with 12 bases lining up with TRBD1. The CDR3 contains 17 residues. Germline V gene sequence: CDR1 SGHAT, CDR2 FQNNGV. Losses at the gene ends were 5 bases for V and 0 bases for J; bases not matched to a gene: 7. The CDR3 region is CASSRSGTGGANYGYTF. The CDR3 DNA is TGTGCCAGCAGCAGATCCGGGACAGGGGGCGCTAACTATGGCTACACCTTC.

This clone was counted a single time. V is TRBV30 and J is TRBJ2-7; weak D call: TRBD1 (6 bases). From germline, CDR1 is GTSNPN and CDR2 SVGIG (reference sequence). V dropped 0 bases and J dropped 3 bases, with 9 bases sitting between them. The CDR3 extends over 13 amino acids. CDR3 DNA: TGTGCCTGGAGTGTAAACAGGGACTACGAGCAGTACTTC. Amino acid sequence: CAWSVNRDYEQYF. Full variable domain (rest looked up from reference TRBV30 and TRBJ2-7): SQTIHQWPATLVQPVGSPLSLECTVEGTSNPNLYWYRQAAGRGLQLLFYSVGIGQISSEVPQNLSASRPQDRQFILSSKKLLLSDSGFYLCAWSVNRDYEQYFGPGTRLTVT.

The V and J genes are TRBV11-3 and TRBJ2-5; 15 bases are a match to TRBD2. CDR3 length: 16 amino acids. Germline CDR1 and CDR2: SGHNT and YENEEA. J lost 5 bases, V lost 5 bases, and 6 bases had no gene match. CDR3 coding DNA: TGTGCCAGCAGCCCGGGACTAGCGGGAGGTCGGGAGACCCAGTACTTC. This translates into CASSPGLAGGRETQYF.

This rearrangement joins TRBV5-4 to TRBJ1-2, with 9 bases fitting TRBD1. Germline V lookup: CDR1 SGHNT, CDR2 YYREEE (reference sequence). Trimming cost V 3 bases and J 8 bases; bases outside gene matches: 8. The CDR3 sequence is 14 residues long. The CDR3 region has the DNA TGTGCCAGCAGCTATACTCGGACAGGGGCCGGCTACACCTTC. Its translation: CASSYTRTGAGYTF.

The V gene is TRBV11-2, the J gene TRBJ1-4; 9 bases are a match to TRBD1. The germline gives CDR1 SGHAT, CDR2 FQNNGV. The CDR3 consists of 14 residues. Trimming removed 8 bases from V and 7 bases from J; junction bases left unmatched: 8. CDR3 amino acids: CASGPGQGSEKLFF. The CDR3 nucleotides read TGTGCCAGCGGGCCGGGACAGGGTTCTGAAAAACTGTTTTTT. Full variable domain (outside the CDR3, taken from reference TRBV11-2 and TRBJ1-4): EAGVAQSPRYKIIEKRQSVAFWCNPISGHATLYWYQQILGQGPKLLIQFQNNGVVDDSQLPKDRFSAERLKGVDSTLKIQPAKLEDSAVYLCASGPGQGSEKLFFGSGTQLSVL.

The J gene is TRBJ2-3, the V gene TRBV27; D call uncertain. CDR3 length: 15 amino acids. Germline V gene data show CDR1 as MNHEY and CDR2 as SMNVEV (reference sequence). V lost 2 bases to trimming and J lost 0 bases, with 9 bases between them. CDR3 residues: CASSLRSTSTDTQYF. The CDR3 nucleotides are TGTGCCAGCAGTTTACGCTCTACTAGCACAGATACGCAGTATTTT.

J is TRBJ2-7 and V is TRBV28; the match to TRBD2 covers 7 bases. The CDR3 extends over 14 amino acids. The V segment lost 2 bases and the J segment 5 bases; nucleotides outside the gene matches: 6. CDR1 and CDR2 from the germline V gene are MDHEN and SYDVKM. The CDR3 DNA follows: TGTGCCAGCAGTTTAAGTCGCGGGAGACACGAGCAGTACTTC. Translating gives CASSLSRGRHEQYF. Looking up the rest from reference TRBV28 and TRBJ2-7 gives the full variable domain: DVKVTQSSRYLVKRTGEKVFLECVQDMDHENMFWYRQDPGLGLRLIYFSYDVKMKEKGDIPEGYSVSREKKERFSLILESASTNQTSMYLCASSLSRGRHEQYFGPGTRLTVT.

This chain joins TRBV11-2 and TRBJ2-7; unclear D gene. The V end was cut by 5 bases, the J end by 5 bases, with 7 bases between. Germline assignment: CDR1 SGHAT and CDR2 FQNNGV. The CDR3 spans 11 residues. For the CDR3, the DNA is TGTGCCAGCAGCGTTTACGACGAGCAGTACTTC. Protein: CASSVYDEQYF.

The V and J genes are TRBV19 and TRBJ2-3; 8 bases map to TRBD1. CDR1 and CDR2 (germline): LNHDA, SQIVND (reference sequence). With 4 bases clipped from V and 3 bases from J, the junction kept 3 bases outside the gene matches. This CDR3 contains 14 residues. The CDR3 DNA is TGTGCCAGTAGTACTACAGGGGGAACAGATACGCAGTATTTT. Its translation is CASSTTGGTDTQYF.

The chain recombines TRBV5-1 with TRBJ1-1, with D hard to call. Germline V gene lookup returns CDR1 SGHRS and CDR2 YFSETQ. The CDR3 is 13 amino acids. V lost 2 bases and J 3 bases, leaving 8 bases between the germline ends. DNA of the CDR3: TGCGCCAGCAGCTTTCCGAAGGACACTGAAGCTTTCTTT. This translates into CASSFPKDTEAFF.

This chain joins TRBV2 and TRBJ1-6; 8 nucleotides align to TRBD1. V shed 6 bases, J shed 0 bases, and the junction held 4 bases outside the gene matches. The V gene's germline CDR1 is SNHLY and CDR2 FYNNEI. This CDR3 is 16 amino acids long. The DNA of the CDR3 is TGTGCCAGCAGCGGGACAGGCAGCTCCTATAATTCACCCCTCCACTTT. It yields the protein CASSGTGSSYNSPLHF.

Written as DNA, the CDR3 is TGTGCCAGCAGCGTAGATGCGGGAAATAACTATGGCTACACCTTC. Protein sequence: CASSVDAGNNYGYTF. This sequence joins TRBV9 and TRBJ1-2; D call uncertain. V lost 0 bases and J lost 1, with 10 bases in between. The CDR3 sequence is 15 residues long. The germline CDR1 and CDR2 sequences are SGDLS and YYNGEE.

The chain carries TRBV18 and TRBJ1-3, with D uncertain. The length of the CDR3 is 16 residues. CDR1 and CDR2 from the germline V gene are KGHSH and LQKENI. The V end was cut by 3 bases, the J end by 4 bases, with 16 bases between. The chain's CDR3 is CASSPEAAAKGNTIYF. CDR3 DNA: TGTGCCAGCTCACCGGAGGCGGCAGCGAAAGGAAACACCATATATTTT.